The rows below give T cell receptor beta chains drawn from one sample of a study of OX40 agonist ivuxolimab in advanced cancers. Clones were read by immunoSEQ multiplex PCR, and TCRdb kept only the in-frame ones, dropping some. The sample records tens of thousands of clones, approximately 86% being singletons. Sequenced here: CD4+ or CD8+ T cells sorted from blood, sampled in a trial of the OX40 agonist ivuxolimab. The receptors were sampled from an adult with an advanced solid tumor such as melanoma, head and neck, liver or kidney cancer. The CDR3 runs from the conserved cysteine through the conserved F or W. Each record gives: clone size, CDR3 length, J gene, D gene, V gene, CDR3 protein, CDR3 DNA. The D gene is left open where the match is weak. Only some rows state a clone size, as once, few, many or a class for expanded clones.

- | 17 | TRBJ2-1 | TRBD2 | TRBV5-1 | CASSLWSGGATSDEQFF | TGCGCCAGCAGCTTGTGGTCCGGGGGGGCTACCTCAGATGAGCAGTTCTTC
- | 17 | TRBJ1-2 | - | TRBV11-2 | CASSLGRGARVSFGYTF | TGTGCCAGCAGCTTGGGGCGGGGGGCGAGAGTCTCTTTTGGCTACACCTTC
- | 11 | TRBJ2-3 | - | TRBV30 | CAWSPADTQYF | TGTGCCTGGAGCCCCGCAGATACGCAGTATTTT
- | 14 | TRBJ2-7 | - | TRBV18 | CASSPPARAWEQYF | TGTGCCAGCTCACCACCCGCCAGGGCATGGGAGCAGTACTTC
- | 12 | TRBJ1-4 | - | TRBV30 | CAWTSGDEKLFF | TGTGCCTGGACGAGTGGAGACGAAAAACTGTTTTTT
once | 17 | TRBJ2-7 | TRBD2 | TRBV19 | CASSIGTSGSFLDEQYF | TGTGCCAGTAGTATAGGGACTAGCGGGAGTTTTCTCGACGAGCAGTACTTC
- | 13 | TRBJ1-2 | - | TRBV5-6 | CASSPPTNYGYTF | TGTGCCAGCAGCCCCCCAACTAACTATGGCTACACCTTC
few | 15 | TRBJ2-1 | TRBD2 | TRBV5-1 | CASKSGGGIPNEQFF | TGCGCCAGCAAAAGTGGCGGGGGGATCCCCAATGAGCAGTTCTTC
- | 14 | TRBJ2-4 | TRBD1 | TRBV14 | CASSQGDRANIQYF | TGTGCCAGCAGCCAAGGTGACAGGGCCAACATTCAGTACTTC
- | 12 | TRBJ1-2 | - | TRBV7-9 | CASSGPVGGYTF | TGTGCCAGCAGCGGACCCGTGGGGGGCTACACCTTC
- | 15 | TRBJ1-2 | TRBD1 | TRBV4-3 | CASSQDSGTGYGYTF | TGCGCCAGCAGCCAAGACTCGGGGACAGGCTATGGCTACACCTTC
- | 13 | TRBJ2-7 | TRBD1 | TRBV18 | CASSLGQDYEQYF | TGTGCCAGCTCACTCGGACAGGACTACGAGCAGTACTTC
- | 15 | TRBJ1-4 | - | TRBV7-9 | CASSPDGATNEKLFF | TGTGCCAGCAGCCCCGACGGTGCAACTAATGAAAAACTGTTTTTT
few | 15 | TRBJ2-1 | - | TRBV11-1 | CASSRGITEYNEQFF | TGTGCCAGCAGCCGCGGGATTACAGAATACAATGAGCAGTTCTTC
once | 13 | TRBJ2-7 | - | TRBV7-2 | CAIGQGSAYEQYF | TGTGCCATAGGGCAGGGGTCGGCCTACGAGCAGTACTTC
few | 14 | TRBJ1-2 | - | TRBV18 | CASSLLSGDYGYTF | TGTGCCAGCTCACTTTTGTCAGGGGACTATGGCTACACCTTC
- | 15 | TRBJ1-2 | - | TRBV5-4 | CASSLAGRENYGYTF | TGTGCCAGCAGCTTGGCGGGCAGGGAAAACTATGGCTACACCTTC
- | 16 | TRBJ2-5 | - | TRBV6-5 | CASSYSIVEGQETQYF | TGTGCCAGCAGTTACTCGATAGTGGAGGGCCAAGAGACCCAGTACTTC
- | 14 | TRBJ1-2 | - | TRBV6-5 | CASSYVDKFYGYTF | TGTGCCAGCAGTTACGTGGACAAGTTCTATGGCTACACCTTC
- | 15 | TRBJ2-7 | TRBD2 | TRBV14 | CASSQAQAGLYEQYF | TGTGCCAGCAGCCAAGCCCAAGCGGGACTCTACGAGCAGTACTTC
once | 15 | TRBJ1-2 | TRBD1 | TRBV19 | CASSRWDSTNYGYTF | TGTGCCAGTAGTAGGTGGGACAGTACTAACTATGGCTACACCTTC
- | 15 | TRBJ2-4 | - | TRBV4-2 | CASSQDRRAGGIQYF | TGTGCCAGCAGCCAGGATAGGAGGGCCGGGGGCATTCAGTACTTC
- | 15 | TRBJ2-5 | - | TRBV25-1 | CASSEYISVGETQYF | TGTGCCAGCAGTGAATATATTTCGGTTGGGGAGACCCAGTACTTC
once | 14 | TRBJ1-2 | TRBD1 | TRBV6-6 | CASRRQGNNYGYTF | TGTGCCAGCCGTCGACAGGGCAATAACTATGGCTACACCTTC
- | 13 | TRBJ2-5 | - | TRBV5-1 | CASSLTGEETQYF | TGCGCCAGCAGCTTGACGGGGGAAGAGACCCAGTACTTC
- | 15 | TRBJ2-1 | - | TRBV19 | CASQTVATSYNEQFF | TGTGCCAGCCAAACCGTGGCTACCTCCTACAATGAGCAGTTCTTC
- | 14 | TRBJ1-2 | - | TRBV4-2 | CASSHPGQRDGYTF | TGTGCCAGCAGCCACCCCGGACAGAGGGATGGCTACACCTTC
- | 14 | TRBJ2-5 | - | TRBV4-1 | CASSQATYQETQYF | TGCGCCAGCAGCCAAGCAACATACCAAGAGACCCAGTACTTC
- | 11 | TRBJ2-7 | - | TRBV6-5 | CASSLGYEQYF | TGTGCCAGCAGTTTAGGGTACGAGCAGTACTTC
once | 14 | TRBJ2-7 | - | TRBV9 | CASSVEAAHGEQYF | TGTGCCAGCAGCGTAGAGGCGGCCCACGGCGAGCAGTACTTC
- | 14 | TRBJ1-4 | - | TRBV21-1 | CASSKDRGTEKLFF | TGTGCCAGCAGCAAAGATCGGGGAACTGAAAAACTGTTTTTT
- | 13 | TRBJ1-5 | - | TRBV6-5 | CASKAYSNQPQHF | TGTGCCAGCAAGGCTTATAGCAATCAGCCCCAGCATTTT
- | 14 | TRBJ2-7 | - | TRBV11-2 | CASSLMGSSYEQYF | TGTGCCAGCAGCTTAATGGGGAGCTCCTACGAGCAGTACTTC
- | 16 | TRBJ2-3 | TRBD2 | TRBV18 | CASSVAGTLSSDTQYF | TGTGCCAGCTCAGTAGCGGGTACCTTGAGCTCGGATACGCAGTATTTT
- | 11 | TRBJ2-1 | - | TRBV5-1 | CASSLDSEQFF | TGCGCCAGCAGCCTGGACAGCGAGCAGTTCTTC
- | 13 | TRBJ1-5 | TRBD1 | TRBV29-1 | CSVVVQGDQPQHF | TGCAGCGTTGTGGTTCAGGGGGATCAGCCCCAGCATTTT
- | 15 | TRBJ2-4 | TRBD2 | TRBV6-1 | CASSEAGGTKNIQYF | TGTGCCAGCAGTGAAGCGGGGGGGACCAAAAACATTCAGTACTTC
once | 15 | TRBJ1-4 | TRBD1 | TRBV19 | CASSIGTGESEKLFF | TGTGCCAGTAGTATAGGGACAGGGGAAAGTGAAAAACTGTTTTTT